This T cell receptor (beta chain) was retrieved from a study of cytomegalovirus exposure and HLA in healthy donors. At the level of the study: Genetic ancestry analysis placed around 76% of the 300 to 500 donors that were genotyped in the Caucasian-associated cluster.

As to this clone: Its antigen is unidentified.

Study conclusions and caveats: A cluster of highly shared sequence variants was likely a sequencing artifact.

The PCR contained 60 Vbeta and 13 Jbeta primers. TCRdb's table, derived via immunoSEQ multiplex PCR, lists solely in-frame clones and lacks some. The repertoire consists of about 130,000 clones, with 70% to 85% occurring once and the leading ten covering more than 0.9%. Between the trimmed V and J ends, which lost 4 bases and 4 bases, there was a span of 15 bases. Per germline, CDR1 SGHNT and CDR2 YYREEE (reference sequence). The CDR3 spans 14 residues. The source of this sequence is a boy between 10 and 17 years old in good health and CMV-seronegative. Source material: PBMCs. The chain couples TRBV5-4 to TRBJ2-7; a possible D gene is TRBD2 (5 bases). The CDR3 protein is CASSPDLLLYEQYF. CDR3 sequence (DNA): TGTGCCAGCAGCCCGGACTTACTTCTGTACGAGCAGTACTTC.